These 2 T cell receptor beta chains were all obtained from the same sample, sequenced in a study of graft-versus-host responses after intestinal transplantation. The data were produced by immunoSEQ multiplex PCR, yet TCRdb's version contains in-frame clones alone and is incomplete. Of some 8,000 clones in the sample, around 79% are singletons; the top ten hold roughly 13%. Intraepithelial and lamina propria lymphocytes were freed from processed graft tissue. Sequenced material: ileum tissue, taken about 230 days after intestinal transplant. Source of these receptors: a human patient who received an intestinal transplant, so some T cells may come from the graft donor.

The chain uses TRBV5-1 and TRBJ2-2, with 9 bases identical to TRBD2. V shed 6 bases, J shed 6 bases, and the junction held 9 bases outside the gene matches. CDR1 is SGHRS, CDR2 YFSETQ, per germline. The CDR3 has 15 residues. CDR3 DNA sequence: TGCGCCAGCAACGGGGTAGCGGGAGATCCCGGGGAGCTGTTTTTT. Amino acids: CASNGVAGDPGELFF. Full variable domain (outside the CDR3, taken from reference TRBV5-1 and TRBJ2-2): KAGVTQTPRYLIKTRGQQVTLSCSPISGHRSVSWYQQTPGQGLQFLFEYFSETQRNKGNFPGRFSGRQFSNSRSEMNVSTLELGDSALYLCASNGVAGDPGELFFGEGSRLTVL.

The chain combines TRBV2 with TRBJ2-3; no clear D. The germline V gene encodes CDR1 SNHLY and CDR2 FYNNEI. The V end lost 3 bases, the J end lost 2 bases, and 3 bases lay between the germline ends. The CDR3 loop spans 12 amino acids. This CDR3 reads CASSDFTDTQYF. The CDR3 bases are TGTGCCAGCAGTGACTTCACAGATACGCAGTATTTT.